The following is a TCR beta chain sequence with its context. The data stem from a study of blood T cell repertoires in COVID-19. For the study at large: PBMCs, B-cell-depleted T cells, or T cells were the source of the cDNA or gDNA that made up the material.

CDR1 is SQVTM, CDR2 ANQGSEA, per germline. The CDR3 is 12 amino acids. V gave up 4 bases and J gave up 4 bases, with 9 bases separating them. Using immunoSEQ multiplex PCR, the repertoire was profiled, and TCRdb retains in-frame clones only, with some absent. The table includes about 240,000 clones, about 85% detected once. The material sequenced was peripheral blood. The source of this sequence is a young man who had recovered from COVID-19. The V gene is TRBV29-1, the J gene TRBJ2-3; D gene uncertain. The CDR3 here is CSVVAVSDTQYF. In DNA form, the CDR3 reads TGCAGCGTTGTGGCGGTATCAGATACGCAGTATTTT.